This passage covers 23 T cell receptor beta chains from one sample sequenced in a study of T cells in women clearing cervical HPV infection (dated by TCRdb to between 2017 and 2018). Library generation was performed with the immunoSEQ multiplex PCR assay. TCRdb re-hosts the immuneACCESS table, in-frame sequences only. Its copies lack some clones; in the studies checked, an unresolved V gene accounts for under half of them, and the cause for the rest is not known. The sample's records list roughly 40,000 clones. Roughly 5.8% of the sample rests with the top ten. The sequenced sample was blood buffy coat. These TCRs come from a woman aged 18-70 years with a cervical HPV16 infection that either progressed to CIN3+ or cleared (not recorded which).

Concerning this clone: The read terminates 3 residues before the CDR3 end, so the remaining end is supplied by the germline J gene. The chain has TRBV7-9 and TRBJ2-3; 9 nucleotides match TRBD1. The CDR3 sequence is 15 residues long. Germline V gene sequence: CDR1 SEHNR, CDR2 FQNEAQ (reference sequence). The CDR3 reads CASGLRQGGRETQYF. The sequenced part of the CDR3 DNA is TGTGCCAGCGGGTTGCGACAGGGGGGAAGAGAGACG.

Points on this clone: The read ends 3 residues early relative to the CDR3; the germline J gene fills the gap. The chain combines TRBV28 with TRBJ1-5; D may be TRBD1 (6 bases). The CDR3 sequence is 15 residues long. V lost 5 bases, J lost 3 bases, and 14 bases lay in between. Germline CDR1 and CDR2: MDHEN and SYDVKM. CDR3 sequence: CASSLRGQFNQPQHF. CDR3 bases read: TGTGCCAGCAGTCTACGCGGACAGTTCAATCAGCCC.

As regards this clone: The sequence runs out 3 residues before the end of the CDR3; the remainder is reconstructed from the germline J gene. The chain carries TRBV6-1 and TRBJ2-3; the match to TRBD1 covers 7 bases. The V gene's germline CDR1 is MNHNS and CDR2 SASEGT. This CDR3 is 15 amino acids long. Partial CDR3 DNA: TGTGCCAGCAGTGTAGACAGGGCGAGTAATCAGCCG. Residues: CASSVDRASNQP. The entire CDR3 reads CASSVDRASNQPQYF.

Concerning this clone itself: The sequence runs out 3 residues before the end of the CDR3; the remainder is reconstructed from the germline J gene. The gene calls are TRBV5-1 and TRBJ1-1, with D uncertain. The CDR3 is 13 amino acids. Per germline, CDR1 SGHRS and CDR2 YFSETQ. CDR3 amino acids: CASSLVVGLEAFF. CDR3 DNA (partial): TGCGCCAGCAGCTTGGTAGTAGGGTTAGAA. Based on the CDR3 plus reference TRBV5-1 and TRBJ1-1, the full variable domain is KAGVTQTPRYLIKTRGQQVTLSCSPISGHRSVSWYQQTPGQGLQFLFEYFSETQRNKGNFPGRFSGRQFSNSRSEMNVSTLELGDSALYLCASSLVVGLEAFFGQGTRLTVV.

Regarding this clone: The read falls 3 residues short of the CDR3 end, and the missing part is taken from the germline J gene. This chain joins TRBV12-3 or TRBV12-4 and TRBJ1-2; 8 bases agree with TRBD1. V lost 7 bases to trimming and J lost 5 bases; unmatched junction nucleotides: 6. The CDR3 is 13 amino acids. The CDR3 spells CASTLGDRYGYTF. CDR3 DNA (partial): TGTGCCAGCACCTTGGGGGACAGGTATGGC.

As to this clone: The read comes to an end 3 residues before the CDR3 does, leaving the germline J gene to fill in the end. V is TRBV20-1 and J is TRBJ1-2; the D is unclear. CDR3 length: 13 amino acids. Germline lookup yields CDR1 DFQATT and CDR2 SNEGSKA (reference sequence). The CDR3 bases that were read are TGCAGTGCTCCACGGCGCGGGTTGGGGGGC. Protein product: CSAPRRGLGG. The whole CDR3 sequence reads CSAPRRGLGGYTF.

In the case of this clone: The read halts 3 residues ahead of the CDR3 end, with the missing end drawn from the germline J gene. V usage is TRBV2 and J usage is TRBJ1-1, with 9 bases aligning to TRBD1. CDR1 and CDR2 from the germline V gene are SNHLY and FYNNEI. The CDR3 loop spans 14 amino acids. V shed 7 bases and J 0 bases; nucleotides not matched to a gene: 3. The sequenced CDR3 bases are TGTGCCAGCATTCGACAGGGGGTGAACACTGAA. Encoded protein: CASIRQGVNTE. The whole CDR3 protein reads CASIRQGVNTEAFF. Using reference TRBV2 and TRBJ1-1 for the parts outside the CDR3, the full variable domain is EPEVTQTPSHQVTQMGQEVILRCVPISNHLYFYWYRQILGQKVEFLVSFYNNEISEKSEIFDDQFSVERPDGSNFTLKIRSTKLEDSAMYFCASIRQGVNTEAFFGQGTRLTVV.

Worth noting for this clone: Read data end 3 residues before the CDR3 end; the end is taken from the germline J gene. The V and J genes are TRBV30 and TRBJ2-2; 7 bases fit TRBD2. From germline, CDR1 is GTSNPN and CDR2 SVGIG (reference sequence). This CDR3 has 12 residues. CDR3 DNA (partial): TGTGCCAGCTCCGGGGGGAATTCACCG. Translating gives CASSGGNSP. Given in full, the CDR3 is CASSGGNSPLFF.

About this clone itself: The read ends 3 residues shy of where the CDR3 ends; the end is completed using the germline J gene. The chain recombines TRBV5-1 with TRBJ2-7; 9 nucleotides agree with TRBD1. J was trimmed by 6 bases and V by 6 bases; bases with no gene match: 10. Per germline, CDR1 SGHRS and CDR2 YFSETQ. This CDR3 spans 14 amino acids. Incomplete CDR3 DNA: TGCGCCAGCAACGGAGGGGGACAGGGAACCGAG. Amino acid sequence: CASNGGGQGTE. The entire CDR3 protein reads CASNGGGQGTEQYF.

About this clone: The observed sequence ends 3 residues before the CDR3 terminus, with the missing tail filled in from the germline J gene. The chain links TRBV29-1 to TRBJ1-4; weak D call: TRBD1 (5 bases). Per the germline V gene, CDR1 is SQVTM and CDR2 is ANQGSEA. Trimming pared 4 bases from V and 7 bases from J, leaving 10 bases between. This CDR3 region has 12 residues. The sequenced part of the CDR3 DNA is TGCAGCGTTGGGAGAACAGGTGAAAAA. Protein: CSVGRTGEK. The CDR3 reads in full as CSVGRTGEKLFF.

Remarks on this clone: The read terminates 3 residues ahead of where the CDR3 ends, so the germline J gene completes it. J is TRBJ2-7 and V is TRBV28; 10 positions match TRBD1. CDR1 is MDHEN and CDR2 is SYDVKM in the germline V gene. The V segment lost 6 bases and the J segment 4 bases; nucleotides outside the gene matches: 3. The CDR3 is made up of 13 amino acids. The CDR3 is CASSGTGAYEQYF. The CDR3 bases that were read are TGTGCCAGCAGCGGGACAGGGGCTTACGAG.

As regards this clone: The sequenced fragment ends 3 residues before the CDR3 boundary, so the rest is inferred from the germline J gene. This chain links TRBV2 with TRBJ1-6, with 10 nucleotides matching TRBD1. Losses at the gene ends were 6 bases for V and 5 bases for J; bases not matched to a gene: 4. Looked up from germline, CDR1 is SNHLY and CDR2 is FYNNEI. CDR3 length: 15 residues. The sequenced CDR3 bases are TGTGCCAGCAGGAAGGGGACAGGGGATAATTCACCC. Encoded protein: CASRKGTGDNSP. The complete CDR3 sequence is CASRKGTGDNSPLHF.

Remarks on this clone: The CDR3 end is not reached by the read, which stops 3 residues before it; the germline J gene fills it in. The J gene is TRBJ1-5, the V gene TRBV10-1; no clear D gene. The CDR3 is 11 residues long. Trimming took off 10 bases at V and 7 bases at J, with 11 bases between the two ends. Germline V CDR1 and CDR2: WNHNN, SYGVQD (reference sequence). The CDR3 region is CATIVCQPQHF. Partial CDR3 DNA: TGCGCCACCATAGTATGCCAGCCC.

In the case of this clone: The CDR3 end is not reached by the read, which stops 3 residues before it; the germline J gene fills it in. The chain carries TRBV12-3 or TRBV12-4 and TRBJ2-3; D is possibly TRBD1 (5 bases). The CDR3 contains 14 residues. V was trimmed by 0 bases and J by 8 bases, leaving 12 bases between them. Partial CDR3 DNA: TGTGCCAGCAGTTTAGCAATCACAGGCCCTACG. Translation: CASSLAITGPT. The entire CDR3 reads CASSLAITGPTQYF.

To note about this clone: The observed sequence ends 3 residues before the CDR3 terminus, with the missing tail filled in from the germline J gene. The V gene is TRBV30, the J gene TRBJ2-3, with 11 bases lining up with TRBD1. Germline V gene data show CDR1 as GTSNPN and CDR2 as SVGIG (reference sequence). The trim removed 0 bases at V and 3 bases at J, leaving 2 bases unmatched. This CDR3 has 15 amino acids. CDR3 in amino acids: CAWSVGTGGTDTQYF. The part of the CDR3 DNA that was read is TGTGCCTGGAGTGTAGGGACAGGGGGGACAGATACG. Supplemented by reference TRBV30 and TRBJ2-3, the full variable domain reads SQTIHQWPATLVQPVGSPLSLECTVEGTSNPNLYWYRQAAGRGLQLLFYSVGIGQISSEVPQNLSASRPQDRQFILSSKKLLLSDSGFYLCAWSVGTGGTDTQYFGPGTRLTVL.

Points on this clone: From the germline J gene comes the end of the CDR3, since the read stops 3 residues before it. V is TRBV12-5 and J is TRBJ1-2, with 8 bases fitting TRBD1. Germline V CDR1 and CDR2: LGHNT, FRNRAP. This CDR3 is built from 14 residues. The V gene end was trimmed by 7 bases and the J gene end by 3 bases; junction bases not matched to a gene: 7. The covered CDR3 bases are TGTGCTAGTGCTATAGGACAGGGACACTATGGC. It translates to CASAIGQGHYG. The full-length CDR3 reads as CASAIGQGHYGYTF.

The covered CDR3 bases are TGCAGTGCTACCAGGATGGCTAGCGGGAGTGTGGGTCAAAACAATGAG. It specifies CSATRMASGSVGQNNE. The CDR3 in its entirety is CSATRMASGSVGQNNEQFF. The chain has TRBV20-1 and TRBJ2-1, with 10 nucleotides matching TRBD2. The read ends 3 residues early relative to the CDR3; the germline J gene fills the gap. After removal of 4 bases from V and 5 bases from J, the junction contained 20 bases not matched to a gene. Germline loops: CDR1 DFQATT, CDR2 SNEGSKA (reference sequence). The CDR3 contains 19 residues.

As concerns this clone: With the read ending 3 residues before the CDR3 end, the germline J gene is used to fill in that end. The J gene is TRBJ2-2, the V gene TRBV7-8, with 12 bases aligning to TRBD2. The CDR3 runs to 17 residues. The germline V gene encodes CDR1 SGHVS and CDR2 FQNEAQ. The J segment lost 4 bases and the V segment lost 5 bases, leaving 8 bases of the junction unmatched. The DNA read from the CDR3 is TGTGCCAGCAGCCCCCTAGCGGGAGGGCCGGGCACCGGGGAG. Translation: CASSPLAGGPGTGE. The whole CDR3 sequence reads CASSPLAGGPGTGELFF.

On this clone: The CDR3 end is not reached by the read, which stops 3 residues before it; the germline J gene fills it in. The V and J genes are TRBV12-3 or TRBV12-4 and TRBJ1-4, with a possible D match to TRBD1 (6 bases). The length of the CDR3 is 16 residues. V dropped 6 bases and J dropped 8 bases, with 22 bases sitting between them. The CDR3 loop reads CASSSFRAGAKEKLFF. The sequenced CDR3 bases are TGTGCCAGCAGCTCTTTTAGGGCAGGGGCCAAGGAAAAA.

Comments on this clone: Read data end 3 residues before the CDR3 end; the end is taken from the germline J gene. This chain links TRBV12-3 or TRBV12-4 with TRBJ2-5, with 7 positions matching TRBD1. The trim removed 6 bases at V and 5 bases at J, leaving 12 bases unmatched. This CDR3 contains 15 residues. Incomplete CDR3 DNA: TGTGCCAGCAGCCCCCGACAGGGTCAGCAGGAGACC. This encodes CASSPRQGQQET. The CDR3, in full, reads CASSPRQGQQETQYF.

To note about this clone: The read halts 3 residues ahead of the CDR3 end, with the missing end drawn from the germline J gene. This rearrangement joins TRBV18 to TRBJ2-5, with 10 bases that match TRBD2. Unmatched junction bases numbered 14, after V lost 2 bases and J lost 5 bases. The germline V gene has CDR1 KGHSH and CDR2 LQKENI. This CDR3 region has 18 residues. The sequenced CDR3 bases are TGTGCCAGCTCACCAAATCGGGCTAGCGGGAGTTTTGGGGAGACC. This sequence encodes CASSPNRASGSFGET. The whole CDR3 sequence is CASSPNRASGSFGETQYF.

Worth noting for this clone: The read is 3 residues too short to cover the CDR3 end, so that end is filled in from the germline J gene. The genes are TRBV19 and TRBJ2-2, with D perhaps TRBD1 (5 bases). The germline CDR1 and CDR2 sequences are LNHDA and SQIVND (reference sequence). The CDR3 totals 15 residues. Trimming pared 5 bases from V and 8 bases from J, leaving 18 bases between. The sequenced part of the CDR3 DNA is TGTGCCAGTAGTGAGACAGTTGTTTCACCGGGGGAG. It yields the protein CASSETVVSPGE. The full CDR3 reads CASSETVVSPGELFF.

The chain's CDR3 is CASSPGTGTHNDYTF. The CDR3 DNA, read in part, is TGTGCCAGCAGCCCCGGGACAGGGACCCACAATGAC. This rearrangement joins TRBV7-9 to TRBJ1-2; the match to TRBD1 covers 9 bases. Coverage ceases 3 residues before the CDR3 finishes, and the germline J gene fills in the end. Germline V gives CDR1 SEHNR, CDR2 FQNEAQ (reference sequence). The CDR3 consists of 15 residues.